This TCR beta chain was captured by sequencing in a study of OX40 agonist ivuxolimab in advanced cancers. Looked up from germline, CDR1 is KGHSH and CDR2 is LQKENI. Trimming pared 0 bases from V and 6 bases from J, leaving 8 bases between. CDR3 size: 13 residues. This clone was seen a few times. The target antigen is unknown. The assay was immunoSEQ multiplex PCR, and TCRdb's table has in-frame clones only and misses some. The table includes 75,000 to 95,000 clones, approximately 85% detected once. Overall study findings and caveats: Clonal expansion was seen in CD4+ and CD8+ blood T cells by week 6 at 0.1 to 3.0 mg/kg. CD8+ T cells were the subset that, on average, had more expanded clones than CD4+.

The starting material was CD4+ or CD8+ T cells sorted from blood, obtained in a trial of the OX40 agonist ivuxolimab. The receptor was derived from an adult with an advanced solid tumor such as melanoma, head and neck, liver or kidney cancer. This chain links TRBV18 with TRBJ1-1; D not certain. In DNA form, the CDR3 reads TGTGCCAGCTCACCACCGAACGTCGCTGAAGCTTTCTTT. Encoded protein: CASSPPNVAEAFF.